Listed below are T cell receptor beta chains from one sample, sequenced in a study of cytomegalovirus exposure and HLA in healthy donors. Data came from immunoSEQ multiplex PCR; TCRdb stores just in-frame clones and leaves some out. The data hold a few hundred thousand clones, with 80% to 90% observed a single time. The sequenced sample consisted of PBMCs. The receptor source for this set is a man aged 25-45 years in good health and CMV-seronegative. CDR3s include the opening cysteine and the closing phenylalanine or tryptophan. Fields, in order: D gene, V gene, clone size, J gene, CDR3 DNA, CDR3 protein. The D gene is left open where the match is weak. Expanded clones are given a class, and other clones once, few, many or no size at all.

.	TRBV19	.	TRBJ2-3	TGTGCCAGTAAGGTGGGGGCCGGCACAGATACGCAGTATTTT	CASKVGAGTDTQYF
.	TRBV5-8	.	TRBJ2-6	TGTGCCAGCAGCTCGACAGGGACTGGGGCCAGCGTCCTGACTTTC	CASSSTGTGASVLTF
TRBD2	TRBV7-2	.	TRBJ2-5	TGTGCCAGCAGCTCCAGCGGGGGCCCTCAAGAGACCCAGTACTTC	CASSSSGGPQETQYF
TRBD1	TRBV15	.	TRBJ1-2	TGTGCCACCAGCAGAGAGAGAAGGATCATGGACAGGGACAGCTATGGCTACACCTTC	CATSRERRIMDRDSYGYTF
.	TRBV28	once	TRBJ1-2	TGTGCCACCCCAGACCTACAGGGCCCACATGGCTACACCTTC	CATPDLQGPHGYTF
.	TRBV21-1	.	TRBJ2-7	TGTGCCAGCCTGGGACTAGCGGGAGCCTACGAGCAGTACTTC	CASLGLAGAYEQYF
.	TRBV9	.	TRBJ2-7	TGTGCCAGCAGCGTAGCGGGGGACGGCTACGAGCAGTACTTC	CASSVAGDGYEQYF
.	TRBV7-2	.	TRBJ2-7	TGTGCCAGCAGCTTAGGGCGGGCCCAACATAACTACGAGCAGTACTTC	CASSLGRAQHNYEQYF
.	TRBV9	.	TRBJ2-3	TGTGCCAGCAGCGTAGACGGGGTTGGAGATACGCAGTATTTT	CASSVDGVGDTQYF
.	TRBV18	once	TRBJ1-1	TGTGCCAGCTCACCACTAGCGGGGGCGGTGAAGCTGAACACTGAAGCTTTCTTT	CASSPLAGAVKLNTEAFF
TRBD2	TRBV6-5	once	TRBJ2-3	TGTGCCAGCAGTTACGGGCCTAGCGGGGGGTTAGATACGCAGTATTTT	CASSYGPSGGLDTQYF
TRBD1	TRBV7-8	.	TRBJ2-7	TGTGCCAGCAGCTTAACGGGACAGGGAGACTACGAGCAGTACTTC	CASSLTGQGDYEQYF
TRBD1	TRBV15	.	TRBJ2-7	TGTGCCACCAGCAGAGATATGGGACAGGGATACGAGCAGTACTTC	CATSRDMGQGYEQYF
.	TRBV5-1	.	TRBJ2-7	TGCGCCAGCAGCTTGGATCTGGGCCCCTACGAGCAGTACTTC	CASSLDLGPYEQYF
TRBD1	TRBV7-2	.	TRBJ1-2	TGTGCCAGCAGCTCCTGGACAGGGGACTATGGCTACACCTTC	CASSSWTGDYGYTF
.	TRBV9	.	TRBJ2-7	TGTGCCAGCAGCGTAGCCGGGTACGAGCAGTACTTC	CASSVAGYEQYF
.	TRBV7-9	.	TRBJ2-7	TGTGCCAGCAGCTCCCAGGGGTACGAGCAGTACTTC	CASSSQGYEQYF
TRBD1	TRBV7-2	.	TRBJ2-7	TGTGCCAGCAGCTCTTTCGACAGGGGTAGGAACGAGCAGTACTTC	CASSSFDRGRNEQYF
.	TRBV21-1	.	TRBJ1-3	TGTGCCAGCAGCAAAGACCCCAGGGGGAACACCATATATTTT	CASSKDPRGNTIYF
.	TRBV27	.	TRBJ2-3	TGTGCCAGCGGGGCAAGTAGGGGAGATACGCAGTATTTT	CASGASRGDTQYF
.	TRBV4-2	.	TRBJ2-7	TGTGCCAGCAGCCAGTCCCTTCCCCCGGGTTCCTACGAGCAGTACTTC	CASSQSLPPGSYEQYF
TRBD1	TRBV27	.	TRBJ2-7	TGTGCCAGCTCGAGAGGGGGCTTTCGCGAGCAGTACTTC	CASSRGGFREQYF
TRBD1	TRBV10-3	few	TRBJ2-5	TGTGCCATCAGAGGGACAGGGGAGGGAGAGACCCAGTACTTC	CAIRGTGEGETQYF
TRBD1	TRBV7-2	.	TRBJ1-6	TGTGCCAGCAGCTTAGACAGCACAGGGGTTAATTCACCCCTCCACTTT	CASSLDSTGVNSPLHF
TRBD2	TRBV5-1	.	TRBJ2-3	TGCGCCAGCAGCTTGGGTTCTAGCGGGTCTAGCACAGATACGCAGTATTTT	CASSLGSSGSSTDTQYF